A single sample is the source of the 30 T cell receptor beta chains below, sequenced in a study of cytomegalovirus exposure and HLA in healthy donors. The PCR made use of 60 Vbeta and 13 Jbeta primers. Data came from immunoSEQ multiplex PCR; TCRdb stores just in-frame clones and leaves some out. This table has around 190,000 clones, about four fifths appearing once. Sequences were obtained from PBMCs. These receptors were collected from a woman aged 50 to 65 in good health and CMV-seronegative.

The rearrangement uses TRBV4-3 and TRBJ1-1, with 10 nucleotides matching TRBD1. J gave up 1 base and V 1 base, and 9 bases lay outside the gene matches. Germline-derived CDR1 and CDR2 are LGHNA and YSLEER. The CDR3 consists of 18 residues. CDR3 nucleotide sequence: TGCGCCAGCAGCCAAGCCAGACAGGGGGCAATTGGGAACACTGAAGCTTTCTTT. It codes for CASSQARQGAIGNTEAFF.

V is TRBV28 and J is TRBJ1-2; D ambiguous. This CDR3 spans 12 amino acids. V was cut by 7 bases and J by 7 bases, with 13 bases left in between. From germline, CDR1 is MDHEN and CDR2 SYDVKM. The CDR3 DNA sequence: TGTGCCAGCACCACCCCGGGGTCTGGCTACACCTTC. As protein: CASTTPGSGYTF.

In this sample, this clone turned up a few times. J is TRBJ2-5 and V is TRBV30, with 15 bases lining up with TRBD2. The CDR3 spans 18 residues. V was pared by 1 base and J by 4 bases, with 10 bases of the junction left unmatched. Germline values: CDR1 GTSNPN, CDR2 SVGIG (reference sequence). CDR3: CAWSGWGLAGGEGETQYF. The CDR3 nucleotides are TGTGCCTGGAGTGGGTGGGGACTAGCGGGGGGTGAGGGAGAGACCCAGTACTTC.

The chain links TRBV10-2 to TRBJ2-5; D is possibly TRBD1 (6 bases). Trimming removed 6 bases from V and 3 bases from J, with 11 bases in between. The CDR3 spans 13 residues. Per the germline V gene, CDR1 is WSHSY and CDR2 is SAAADI. In DNA, the CDR3 is TGCGCCAGCAGCGGACAGTGGGAAGAGACCCAGTACTTC. Translation: CASSGQWEETQYF.

The chain joins TRBV28 to TRBJ2-7; D call uncertain. Germline loops: CDR1 MDHEN, CDR2 SYDVKM. Trimming pared 6 bases from V and 5 bases from J, leaving 14 bases between. CDR3 length equals 13 residues. As DNA, the CDR3 is TGTGCCAGCAGCACCCCCCGGTTCAACGAGCAGTACTTC. Its protein product is CASSTPRFNEQYF.

The chain carries TRBV4-3 and TRBJ2-3, with D tentatively TRBD2 (6 bases). Trimming stripped 1 base from V and 6 bases from J, with 11 bases between. This CDR3 has 14 residues. Per germline, CDR1 LGHNA and CDR2 YSLEER. CDR3 nucleotide sequence: TGCGCCAGCAGCCAAGGCGGGGTATGGGATACGCAGTATTTT. As protein: CASSQGGVWDTQYF.

The chain links TRBV5-4 to TRBJ1-5; D gene ambiguous. The germline gives CDR1 SGHNT, CDR2 YYREEE (reference sequence). V dropped 0 bases and J dropped 1 base, with 14 bases sitting between them. The CDR3 extends over 17 amino acids. The CDR3 region has the DNA TGTGCCAGCAGCTTGGGACCCCCTGGAGGAAGCAATCAGCCCCAGCATTTT. Translation: CASSLGPPGGSNQPQHF.

Comments on this clone: The sample has other DNA sequences that encode this CDR3 too. The genes are TRBV28 and TRBJ1-4; TRBD1 might be the D (6 bases). Trimming removed 4 bases from V and 7 bases from J, with 13 bases in between. The CDR3 sequence is 14 residues long. From germline, CDR1 is MDHEN and CDR2 SYDVKM. CDR3 nucleotides: TGTGCCAGCAGTTCGCAGGGGAGGGGTGAAAAACTGTTTTTT. The encoded protein is CASSSQGRGEKLFF.

V and J are TRBV9 and TRBJ2-1; TRBD1 matches at 8 bases. J lost 3 bases, V lost 3 bases, and 8 bases had no gene match. The CDR3 runs 16 residues. From germline, CDR1 is SGDLS and CDR2 YYNGEE. The CDR3: CASSEGGQGNYNEQFF. The CDR3 DNA reads TGTGCCAGCAGCGAAGGCGGACAGGGTAACTACAATGAGCAGTTCTTC. Full variable domain (outside the CDR3, taken from reference TRBV9 and TRBJ2-1): DSGVTQTPKHLITATGQRVTLRCSPRSGDLSVYWYQQSLDQGLQFLIQYYNGEERAKGNILERFSAQQFPDLHSELNLSSLELGDSALYFCASSEGGQGNYNEQFFGPGTRLTVL.

This clone was counted a single time. V and J are TRBV4-1 and TRBJ2-3, with 8 bases identical to TRBD1. The CDR3 is 15 amino acids. The ends lost 1 base at V and 8 bases at J; junction bases unmatched: 8. The germline V gene has CDR1 MGHRA and CDR2 YSYEKL. The CDR3 here is CASSQADRAPITQYF. The CDR3 region has the DNA TGCGCCAGCAGCCAAGCGGACAGGGCCCCGATTACGCAGTATTTT.

The V gene is TRBV10-2, the J gene TRBJ2-7, with a tentative D call TRBD1 (6 bases). Between the trimmed V and J ends, which lost 7 bases and 0 bases, there was a span of 10 bases. The CDR3 is 13 amino acids. The germline V gene encodes CDR1 WSHSY and CDR2 SAAADI. CDR3 bases: TGCGCCAGCACCGACAGGAGCTCCTACGAGCAGTACTTC. Protein sequence: CASTDRSSYEQYF.

The table lists this clone with a few counts. The chain is built from TRBV27 and TRBJ1-4; 9 nucleotides line up with TRBD1. The CDR3 has 15 residues. CDR1 MNHEY and CDR2 SMNVEV come from the germline V gene (reference sequence). V trimming: 9 bases; J trimming: 7 bases; junction bases outside the gene matches: 12. DNA of the CDR3: TGTGCCAGTACAGGGGGCCCCTACCGGCTTGAAAAACTGTTTTTT. It is translated as CASTGGPYRLEKLFF.

This rearrangement joins TRBV29-1 to TRBJ2-2, with D maybe TRBD2 (5 bases). CDR1 is SQVTM, CDR2 ANQGSEA, per germline. The CDR3 extends over 13 amino acids. The V end lost 7 bases, the J end lost 0 bases, and 9 bases lay between the germline ends. CDR3 DNA sequence: TGCAGCGGCGCACTAGCGAACACCGGGGAGCTGTTTTTT. Its translation: CSGALANTGELFF.

This clone has a single count. The chain recombines TRBV19 with TRBJ1-2, with TRBD1 matching over 10 bases. Trimming took 4 bases from V and 5 from J; bases not matched to a gene: 4. Germline assignment: CDR1 LNHDA and CDR2 SQIVND (reference sequence). The CDR3 contains 14 residues. The CDR3 DNA is TGTGCCAGTAGTACGGGACAGGGGAGGTATGGCTACACCTTC. Translated, it gives CASSTGQGRYGYTF.

The chain carries TRBV7-9 and TRBJ1-2; no clear D gene. V lost 7 bases and J lost 7, with 13 bases in between. Germline V gene sequence: CDR1 SEHNR, CDR2 FQNEAQ (reference sequence). The CDR3 has 12 residues. The CDR3 is CASTDSGVGYTF. CDR3 sequence (DNA): TGTGCCAGCACCGACTCTGGAGTTGGCTACACCTTC.

The rearrangement uses TRBV6-1 and TRBJ2-7, with TRBD1 identical over 7 bases. CDR3 size: 13 residues. V lost 5 bases, J lost 2 bases, and 3 bases stayed unmatched. From germline, CDR1 is MNHNS and CDR2 SASEGT. The CDR3 DNA reads as TGTGCCAGCAGTAGGACAGGTACCTACGAGCAGTACTTC. The encoded protein is CASSRTGTYEQYF.

This chain connects TRBV7-6 to TRBJ1-5; 8 positions agree with TRBD1. V was pared by 3 bases and J by 5 bases, with 9 bases of the junction left unmatched. The germline CDR1 and CDR2 sequences are SGHVS and FNYEAQ. This CDR3 has 16 residues. The CDR3 bases are TGTGCCAGCAGCTTCTGGACAGGGTCGCCCGATCAGCCCCAGCATTTT. This gives the protein CASSFWTGSPDQPQHF.

This clone was observed a handful of times. V and J are TRBV27 and TRBJ1-2, with D possibly being TRBD1 (5 bases). The CDR3 runs to 13 residues. Germline V gene data show CDR1 as MNHEY and CDR2 as SMNVEV (reference sequence). With 2 bases removed from V and 7 bases from J, the gap between germline ends came to 11 bases. Here the CDR3 reads CASSLPRGGGYTF. CDR3 DNA sequence: TGTGCCAGCAGTTTACCCCGGGGGGGTGGCTACACCTTC.

J is TRBJ1-2 and V is TRBV5-1, with 10 bases lining up with TRBD1. This CDR3 comprises 15 residues. Per germline, CDR1 SGHRS and CDR2 YFSETQ. V lost 2 bases and J lost 4; bases outside the gene matches: 5. This CDR3 reads CASSLGTGDFYGYTF. CDR3 nucleotide sequence: TGCGCCAGCAGCTTAGGGACAGGGGATTTCTATGGCTACACCTTC.

This chain joins TRBV9 and TRBJ1-3; 7 nucleotides line up with TRBD1. Losses at the gene ends were 5 bases for V and 2 bases for J; bases not matched to a gene: 4. CDR1 is SGDLS and CDR2 is YYNGEE in the germline V gene. The CDR3 is made up of 14 amino acids. The CDR3 loop reads CASRPTGTGNTIYF. DNA for the CDR3: TGTGCCAGCAGGCCGACAGGGACTGGAAACACCATATATTTT.

V and J are TRBV10-3 and TRBJ2-7; tentative D call: TRBD1 (6 bases). This CDR3 spans 13 amino acids. Trimming left V 6 bases short and J 2 bases short, with 11 bases between. Germline V gene data show CDR1 as ENHRY and CDR2 as SYGVKD. DNA for the CDR3: TGTGCCATCAGCGTACAGGGCCCCTACGAGCAGTACTTC. Encoded protein: CAISVQGPYEQYF.

The chain uses TRBV4-3 and TRBJ1-1; no firm D call. The CDR3 totals 15 residues. V lost 0 bases and J 0 bases, leaving 8 bases between the germline ends. Germline V gene data show CDR1 as LGHNA and CDR2 as YSLEER. The CDR3 region has the DNA TGCGCCAGCAGCCAAGATCTTCTTCTGAACACTGAAGCTTTCTTT. Its protein product is CASSQDLLLNTEAFF.

The chain combines TRBV5-1 with TRBJ2-1; the D gene is possibly TRBD2 (6 bases). Trimming stripped 0 bases from V and 3 bases from J, with 7 bases between. Germline V gives CDR1 SGHRS, CDR2 YFSETQ. The CDR3 consists of 14 residues. The CDR3 protein is CASSLGLDYNEQFF. The DNA of the CDR3 is TGCGCCAGCAGCTTGGGACTAGACTACAATGAGCAGTTCTTC.

The chain joins TRBV2 to TRBJ2-5; D is possibly TRBD2 (7 bases). This CDR3 contains 16 residues. Germline V lookup: CDR1 SNHLY, CDR2 FYNNEI. The V end lost 7 bases, the J end lost 0 bases, and 18 bases lay between the germline ends. The CDR3: CASIPRGGRDQETQYF. In DNA, the CDR3 is TGTGCCAGCATCCCAAGGGGGGGCCGGGACCAAGAGACCCAGTACTTC.

The rearrangement links TRBV29-1 to TRBJ2-7, with 10 nucleotides matching TRBD1. The CDR3 contains 13 residues. With 3 bases clipped from V and 5 bases from J, the junction kept 4 bases outside the gene matches. CDR1 is SQVTM, CDR2 ANQGSEA, per germline. This CDR3 reads CSVEGQGFDEQYF. The CDR3 DNA is TGCAGCGTTGAGGGACAGGGGTTCGACGAGCAGTACTTC.

In DNA, the CDR3 is TGTGCCAGCAGCATAGAGCGGGGCCTGGGTGTTGAGCAGTTCTTC. As protein: CASSIERGLGVEQFF. The chain joins TRBV13 to TRBJ2-1; 7 bases agree with TRBD2. The V and J ends lost 5 bases and 9 bases, in that order; junction bases with no gene match: 13. Germline V gene sequence: CDR1 PRHDT, CDR2 FYEKMQ (reference sequence). The CDR3 contains 15 residues.

This clone has just one count. The V call is TRBV6-5, the J call TRBJ2-3; 7 nucleotides agree with TRBD1. J lost 2 bases, V lost 6 bases, and 8 bases had no gene match. This CDR3 is built from 15 residues. The germline CDR1 and CDR2 sequences are MNHEY and SVGAGI. CDR3 bases: TGTGCCAGCAGAAGGGGGCAGGGCCACACAGATACGCAGTATTTT. Encoded protein: CASRRGQGHTDTQYF.

The rearrangement uses TRBV5-1 and TRBJ2-7, with TRBD2 as a possible D gene (5 bases). The CDR3 is made up of 13 amino acids. V was cut by 6 bases and J by 6 bases, with 16 bases left in between. Germline CDR1 and CDR2: SGHRS and YFSETQ. The CDR3 reads CASILEGASEQYF. The CDR3 DNA reads TGCGCCAGCATCCTCGAGGGTGCAAGCGAGCAGTACTTC.

The CDR3 nucleotides read TGTGCCAGCAGCTTAGGAACAGGGATCGTGAACACTGAAGCTTTCTTT. It is translated as CASSLGTGIVNTEAFF. The chain has TRBV7-8 and TRBJ1-1, with TRBD1 as a possible D gene (6 bases). CDR1 is SGHVS and CDR2 is FQNEAQ in the germline V gene. V lost 1 base and J 0 bases, leaving 12 bases between the germline ends. This CDR3 comprises 16 residues.

This chain joins TRBV5-5 and TRBJ2-1; the D gene is possibly TRBD2 (6 bases). This CDR3 is 15 amino acids long. CDR1 is SGHKS, CDR2 YYEKEE, per germline (reference sequence). Deletions cut 3 bases from V and 2 bases from J, with 12 bases between. The CDR3 sequence: CASSWVSGTYNEQFF. The CDR3 DNA reads TGTGCCAGCAGCTGGGTTAGCGGAACCTACAATGAGCAGTTCTTC.